This T cell receptor beta chain was observed in a study of T cells in Graves' hyperthyroidism and ophthalmopathy (dated by TCRdb to about 2019). In the study overall: TCR V-J signatures able to tell the groups apart were searched for in a discovery cohort of around 95 patients, of whom more than 40 had Graves' ophthalmopathy and some 60 had stable Graves' hyperthyroidism. For training and testing, the 100 or so patients in the discovery cohort were randomly divided in a 7:3 ratio. After sampling, hyperthyroidism patients received methimazole starting at 30 mg daily, and ophthalmopathy patients received high-dose intravenous methylprednisolone. According to the paper, TCR Vbeta CDR3 sequencing was carried out on some 130 peripheral blood samples, which came from 40 to 45 ophthalmopathy, around 75 hyperthyroidism and roughly 17 progressor patients. Prospective prediction of ophthalmopathy was tested in an independent validation cohort of some 20 hyperthyroidism patients and 17 patients who later progressed to ophthalmopathy. The study also compared thyroid tissue and blood T-cell repertoires from several Graves' hyperthyroidism patients.

Overall study outcomes, separate from this receptor: In validation, progression to ophthalmopathy was predicted by the model with more than 65% sensitivity and 72.22% specificity, a median of around 5.9 months before onset. Most expanded thyroid clonotypes (frequency above 0.001) were also detected in blood, suggesting blood repertoires may reflect thyroid immune responses. No statistical method was used to fix the sample size in advance, and group allocation was not hidden from the investigators. A 13 V-J signature model separated ophthalmopathy from stable hyperthyroidism, with just over 85% sensitivity and roughly 81% specificity in cross-validation and 80%/75% in testing.

Exclusion was applied to patients with uncontrolled infections, other autoimmune diseases, pregnancy or lactation. Diagnoses were established on the basis of clinical symptoms, serum thyroxine and TRAb, thyroid ultrasound, and orbital computed tomography. Total RNA was extracted with Trizol reagent, and quality was checked on an Agilent 2100 Bioanalyzer. This clonotype was counted only a few times. Its specific antigen is unknown. No clone much larger than this one lies a single base away; base qualities are absent. The CDR3 measures 13 amino acids from cysteine to phenylalanine. This entry keeps only the CDR3 DNA: 39 bases, framed from base 1. CDR1 and CDR2, looked up from the germline V gene (reference sequence), are DFQATT and SNEGSKA. At the junction V is shortened by 5 bases and J by 4 bases, with 14 bases in between. Amplification of TCR beta CDR3 regions was carried out from RNA transcripts. The first round of RT-PCR for the TCR CDR3 was performed with the HTBI primer set and the Qiagen OneStep RT-PCR kit. The libraries were constructed in a second round of multiplex PCR and then size-selected and purified. Sequencing of the libraries was done on an Illumina HiSeq2000 using paired-end 100 bp reads. From the authors' description of their analysis: SOAPnuke was used to process the raw data, removing reads that contained adapters or uncalled bases, had a mean Phred below 15, or lacked an exact match to the constant primer or identifier. COPE v1.2.5 was used to merge the high-quality paired reads, and each unique nucleotide sequence was defined as a clonotype. Clonotypes were aligned to IMGT TRBV, TRBD and TRBJ reference segments using MiTCR v1.1. Analysis was restricted to V-J combinations with a frequency above 0.0001, which covered 99.2% of repertoires. The TCS score was defined as the ratio of F50 (clonal expansion) to E x V (chaos), calculated using BLOSUM62-based TCRdist between CDR3 peptides within each V-J. Welch's t-statistics and random forest reduced 514 V-J features to around 14, which were used in a naive Bayes classifier (R e1071). The Morisita-Horn index was used to measure how similar the thyroid and blood repertoires were. In-frame beta chains were kept once TCRdb had trimmed the public reads at Q25 with fastp and called clones with MiXCR. Every entry covers one CDR3 protein and lists the most common genes and DNA from its rows. The V and J calls reflect TCRdb's pipeline rather than the authors' work. The sample table shows about 700,000 distinct CDR3 sequences, and about 45% are seen once. The ten largest clones capture roughly 7.2% of the sample.

The clonotype originates from an adult man with Graves' disease, either hyperthyroidism or ophthalmopathy (not recorded which). Sequencing input: peripheral blood or thyroid tissue (not recorded which). Rearrangement joined TRBV20-1 to TRBJ1-1, with TRBD1 perhaps the D gene, on 5 matching bases. Here is the DNA: TGCAGTGCTTCCCAGGCCGGGGGCACTGAAGCTTTCTTT. Protein translation: CSASQAGGTEAFF.